What follows is one T cell receptor (beta chain) and its context. Its cognate antigen is unknown. TCRdb's table, derived via immunoSEQ multiplex PCR, lists solely in-frame clones and lacks some. The sample includes 180,000 or so clones, 80% to 95% of them seen just once. The data belong to a study of T cell responses to AZD1222 COVID-19 vaccine. Germline V gene lookup returns CDR1 ENHRY and CDR2 SYGVKD. V lost 10 bases, J lost 0 bases, and 12 bases lay in between. CDR3 length: 13 amino acids. Points from the study as a whole: Females made up more of the donors, who were largely white British, and clonal diversity may have come out too low. Among those given AZD1222, only five or six were seropositive at baseline.

The chain combines TRBV10-3 with TRBJ1-1; D perhaps matches TRBD1 (5 bases). The sample was peripheral blood, taken 28 days after the second dose of the MenACWY control vaccine. This TCR was recovered from an adult who received the MenACWY meningococcal vaccine as a control. CDR3 sequence (DNA): TGTGCCACCGGGAAAGGGGTGAACACTGAAGCTTTCTTT. Amino acids: CATGKGVNTEAFF.